The source of this T cell receptor beta chain is a study of cytomegalovirus exposure and HLA in healthy donors. Broader study findings: Cytomegalovirus-associated TCR beta chains were listed, numbering 150 to 200. Further analysis, carried out later, found HLA-associated TCR beta chains more clonally expanded than equally common other chains. TCR association rates varied by HLA locus in a later analysis, with DRB1 highest and HLA-C lowest.

The CDR3 is 15 amino acids. The V end was cut by 2 bases, the J end by 8 bases, with 18 bases between. Germline V gene data show CDR1 as WSHSY and CDR2 as SAAADI. Primers for the PCR totalled 60 Vbeta and 13 Jbeta. Using immunoSEQ multiplex PCR, the repertoire was profiled, and TCRdb retains in-frame clones only, with some absent. Among under 200,000 clones listed, 80% were seen once. About this clone: Its target is unknown.

This clonotype was sampled from a man aged 18 to 29 in good health and CMV-seropositive. The chain employs TRBV10-2 and TRBJ1-2, with D possibly TRBD1 on 5 matching bases. Sequenced: PBMCs. This CDR3 is CASSEMAGQLGGYTF. The CDR3 DNA reads TGCGCCAGCAGTGAGATGGCAGGGCAGCTGGGAGGCTACACCTTC.